This T cell receptor beta chain was observed in a study of shared clonotypes between healthy human individuals. Overall study context: Each donor's CD4 naive and CD4 memory cells filled three plates apiece, CD8 naive two, and CD8 memory one. Notes on the study in general: The represented genetic and exposure-history diversity was limited by the small number of donors.

Positive CCR7 selection of CD45RO-negative cells yielded the naive CD8 cells, and terminally differentiated effector memory CD45RA+ cells were excluded. On this clone: Antigen: not known.

TCRdb keeps only in-frame clones here, not all; method: immunoSEQ multiplex PCR. The sample includes some 630,000 clones, 96% seen only once; the top ten take less than 0.12%. This CDR3 comprises 14 residues. The V gene end was trimmed by 0 bases and the J gene end by 2 bases; junction bases not matched to a gene: 1. Germline values: CDR1 SGHRS, CDR2 YFSETQ. The rearrangement uses TRBV5-1 and TRBJ2-7; 8 bases align to TRBD2. This clonotype originated in a woman aged 25-40 years in good health. Sequences were obtained from naive CD8+ T cells sorted from blood. The CDR3 DNA is TGCGCCAGCAGCTTGGCGGGGGGGACCTACGAGCAGTACTTC. Residues: CASSLAGGTYEQYF.